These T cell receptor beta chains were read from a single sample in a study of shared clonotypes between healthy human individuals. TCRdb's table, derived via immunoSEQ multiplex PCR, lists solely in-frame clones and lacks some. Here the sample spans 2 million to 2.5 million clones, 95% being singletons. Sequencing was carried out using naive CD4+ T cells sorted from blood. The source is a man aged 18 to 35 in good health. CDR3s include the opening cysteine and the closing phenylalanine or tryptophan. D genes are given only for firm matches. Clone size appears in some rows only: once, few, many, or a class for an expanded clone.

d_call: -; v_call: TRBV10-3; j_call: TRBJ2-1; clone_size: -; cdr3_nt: TGTGCCATCAGTGAGTCGCTAACTGGGGTGCTCTACAATGAGCAGTTCTTC; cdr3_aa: CAISESLTGVLYNEQFF
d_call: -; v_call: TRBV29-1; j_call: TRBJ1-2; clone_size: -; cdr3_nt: TGCAGCGTTGAACGCTCAGGCACCTTC; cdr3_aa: CSVERSGTF
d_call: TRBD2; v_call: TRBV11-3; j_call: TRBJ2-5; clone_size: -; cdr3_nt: TGTGCCAGCAGCTCGAGCGGGGTCCTAAAGACCCAGTACTTC; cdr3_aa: CASSSSGVLKTQYF
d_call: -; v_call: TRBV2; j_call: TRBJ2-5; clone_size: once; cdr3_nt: TGTGCCAGCAGGCGAGAGGCAGGCGGGCAAGAGACCCAGTACTTC; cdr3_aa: CASRREAGGQETQYF
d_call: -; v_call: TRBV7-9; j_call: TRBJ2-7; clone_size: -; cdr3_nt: TGTGCCAGCAGCGGGCGCGGGCTCTACGAGCAGTACTTC; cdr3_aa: CASSGRGLYEQYF
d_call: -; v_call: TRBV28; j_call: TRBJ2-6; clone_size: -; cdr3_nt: TGTGCCAGCACAGGGGTCGGCGTGAGGGCCAACGTCCTGACTTTC; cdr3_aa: CASTGVGVRANVLTF
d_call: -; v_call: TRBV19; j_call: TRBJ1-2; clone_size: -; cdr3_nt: TGTGCCAGTAGTATTTCATACTCGGACAATGGTGTCTACACCTTC; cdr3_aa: CASSISYSDNGVYTF
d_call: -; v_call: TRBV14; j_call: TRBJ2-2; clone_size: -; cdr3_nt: TGTGCCAGCAGCCTCTCCCGGGGCACCGGGGAGCTGTTTTTT; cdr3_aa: CASSLSRGTGELFF
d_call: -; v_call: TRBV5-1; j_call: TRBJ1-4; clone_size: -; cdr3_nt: TGCGCCAGCAGCGTGGACTCAACAACTAATGAAAAACTGTTTTTT; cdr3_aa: CASSVDSTTNEKLFF
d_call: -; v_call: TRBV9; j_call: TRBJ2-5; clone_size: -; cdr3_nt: TGTGCCAGCAGCGGTAGTGGCAGGGTAGAGACCCAGTACTTC; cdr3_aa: CASSGSGRVETQYF
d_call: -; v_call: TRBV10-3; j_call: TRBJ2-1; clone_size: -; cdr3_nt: TGTGCCATCAGTGGGGGGGCCGACAATGAGCAGTTCTTC; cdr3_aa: CAISGGADNEQFF
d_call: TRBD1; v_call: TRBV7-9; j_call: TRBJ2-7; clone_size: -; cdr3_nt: TGTGCCAGCAGCCCCGGACAGGGCTACGAGCAGTACTTC; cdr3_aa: CASSPGQGYEQYF
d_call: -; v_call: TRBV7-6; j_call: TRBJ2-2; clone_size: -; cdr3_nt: TGTGCCAGCAGCCAACGGGTCCCGGGGGAGCTGTTTTTT; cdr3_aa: CASSQRVPGELFF
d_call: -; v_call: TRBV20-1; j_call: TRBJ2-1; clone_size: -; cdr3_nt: TGCAGTGCAGAAACTAGAAATGAGCAGTTCTTC; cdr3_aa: CSAETRNEQFF
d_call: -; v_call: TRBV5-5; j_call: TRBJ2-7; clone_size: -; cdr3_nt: TGTGCCAGCAGCTTGGGAGTTTCTCTCAACGAGCAGTACTTC; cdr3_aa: CASSLGVSLNEQYF
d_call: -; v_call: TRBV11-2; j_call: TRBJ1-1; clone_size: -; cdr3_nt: TGTGCCAGCAGCCCGGGCCTAAACACTGAAGCTTTCTTT; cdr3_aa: CASSPGLNTEAFF
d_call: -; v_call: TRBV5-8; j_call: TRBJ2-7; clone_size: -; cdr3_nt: TGTGCCAGCAGCTTGGATAGGGGGAGCGGGGACGAGCAGTACTTC; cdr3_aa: CASSLDRGSGDEQYF
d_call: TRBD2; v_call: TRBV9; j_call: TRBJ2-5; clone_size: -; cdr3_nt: TGTGCCAGCAGCGTAGATCCCTTACTAGCGGGAGTAAGGGAGACCCAGTACTTC; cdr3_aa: CASSVDPLLAGVRETQYF
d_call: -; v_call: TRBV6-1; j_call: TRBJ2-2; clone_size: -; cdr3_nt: TGTGCCAGCAGTGACCCAGCACTAAAGCGGACCGGGGAGCTGTTTTTT; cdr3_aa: CASSDPALKRTGELFF
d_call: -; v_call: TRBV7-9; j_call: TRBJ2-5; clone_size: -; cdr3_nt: TGTGCCAGCAGCTTAGGTGTTAGCGTGGAAAGGACCCAGTACTTC; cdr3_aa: CASSLGVSVERTQYF
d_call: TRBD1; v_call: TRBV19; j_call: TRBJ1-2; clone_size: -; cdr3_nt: TGTGCCAGTAGCCGGGACAGGTCCTATGGCTACACCTTC; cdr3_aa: CASSRDRSYGYTF
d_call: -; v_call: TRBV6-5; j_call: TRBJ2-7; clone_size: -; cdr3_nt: TGTGCCAGCAGTTACTCGAACGGGGGCGAGCAGTACTTC; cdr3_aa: CASSYSNGGEQYF
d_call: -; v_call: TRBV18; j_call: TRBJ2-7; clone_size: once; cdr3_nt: TGTGCCAGCTCACTAGGGTTCGAGCAGTACTTC; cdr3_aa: CASSLGFEQYF
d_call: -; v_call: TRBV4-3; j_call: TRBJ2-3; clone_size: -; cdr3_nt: TGCGCCAGCAGCCACGCAGGGCAGGGGAGGGCAGATACGCAGTATTTT; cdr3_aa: CASSHAGQGRADTQYF
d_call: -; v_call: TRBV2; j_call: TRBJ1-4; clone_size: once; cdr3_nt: TGTGCCAGCAGTGAAGAATTCCATAATGAAAAACTGTTTTTT; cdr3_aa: CASSEEFHNEKLFF
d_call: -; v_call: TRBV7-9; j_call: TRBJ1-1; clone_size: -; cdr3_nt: TGTGCCAGCAGCTTAGGACAGACAAACACTGAAGCTTTCTTT; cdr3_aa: CASSLGQTNTEAFF
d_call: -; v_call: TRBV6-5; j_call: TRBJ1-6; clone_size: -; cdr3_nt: TGTGCCAGCACTACGAACAGGGTATACAATTCACCCCTCCACTTT; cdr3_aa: CASTTNRVYNSPLHF
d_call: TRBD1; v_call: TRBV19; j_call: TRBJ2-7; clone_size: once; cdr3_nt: TGTGCCAGTAGTACGACAGGGGACGAGCAGTACTTC; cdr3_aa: CASSTTGDEQYF
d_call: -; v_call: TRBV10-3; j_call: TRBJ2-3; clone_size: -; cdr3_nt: TGTGCCATCAGTGATCTGGCGGTGGCCCGCACAGATACGCAGTATTTT; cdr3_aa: CAISDLAVARTDTQYF
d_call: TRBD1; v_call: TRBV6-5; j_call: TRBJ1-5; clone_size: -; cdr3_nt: TGTGCCAGCAGTTCGGGACAGGGGATAGATAAGCCCCAGCATTTT; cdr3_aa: CASSSGQGIDKPQHF
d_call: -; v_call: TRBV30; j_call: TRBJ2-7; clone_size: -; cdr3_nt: TGTGCCTGGACCGGGGCAGGGGCCTACGAGCAGTACTTC; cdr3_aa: CAWTGAGAYEQYF
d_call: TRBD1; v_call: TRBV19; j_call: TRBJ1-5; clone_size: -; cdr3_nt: TGTGCCAGTAGCGAGACAGGGGGCAATCAGCCCCAGCATTTT; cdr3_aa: CASSETGGNQPQHF
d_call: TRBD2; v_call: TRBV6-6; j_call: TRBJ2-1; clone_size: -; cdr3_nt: TGTGCCAGCACCCGTATTGGGGCGGGGGGGTACAATGAGCAGTTCTTC; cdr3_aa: CASTRIGAGGYNEQFF
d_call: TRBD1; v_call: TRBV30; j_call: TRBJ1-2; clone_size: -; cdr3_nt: TGTGCCTGGAGCGGAGGGGGCCTCCCTTTTCGGGGCTACACCTTC; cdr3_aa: CAWSGGGLPFRGYTF
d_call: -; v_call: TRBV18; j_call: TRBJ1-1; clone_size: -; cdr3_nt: TGTGCCAGCTCACCACCGAATACGGGAAACACTGAAGCTTTCTTT; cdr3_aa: CASSPPNTGNTEAFF
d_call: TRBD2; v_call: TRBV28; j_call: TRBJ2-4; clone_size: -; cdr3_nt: TGTGCCAGCAGTAGACTAGCGGGGGGAAACATTCAGTACTTC; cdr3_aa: CASSRLAGGNIQYF
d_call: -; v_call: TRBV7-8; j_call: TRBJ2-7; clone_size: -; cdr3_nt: TGTGCCAGCAGCTTCCGCCTTGGGCGGGTCCTCTACGAGCAGTACTTC; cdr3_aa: CASSFRLGRVLYEQYF
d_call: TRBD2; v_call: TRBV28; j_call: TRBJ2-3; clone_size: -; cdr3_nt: TGTGCCAGCAGTTTAACTAGCGGACCCACAGATACGCAGTATTTT; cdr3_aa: CASSLTSGPTDTQYF
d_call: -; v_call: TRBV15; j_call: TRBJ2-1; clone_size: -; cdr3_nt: TGTGCCACCAGCAATTCGGGGGCTAGCGGTAACAATGAGCAGTTCTTC; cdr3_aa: CATSNSGASGNNEQFF
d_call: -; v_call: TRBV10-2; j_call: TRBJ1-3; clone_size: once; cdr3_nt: TGCGCCACCAAGGACGCTGGAAACACCATATATTTT; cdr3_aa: CATKDAGNTIYF
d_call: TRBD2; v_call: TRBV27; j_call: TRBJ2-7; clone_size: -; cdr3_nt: TGTGCCAGCAGTTTATTAGGCGGGAGTAGGAGTCGGGGCTCCTACGAGCAGTACTTC; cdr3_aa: CASSLLGGSRSRGSYEQYF